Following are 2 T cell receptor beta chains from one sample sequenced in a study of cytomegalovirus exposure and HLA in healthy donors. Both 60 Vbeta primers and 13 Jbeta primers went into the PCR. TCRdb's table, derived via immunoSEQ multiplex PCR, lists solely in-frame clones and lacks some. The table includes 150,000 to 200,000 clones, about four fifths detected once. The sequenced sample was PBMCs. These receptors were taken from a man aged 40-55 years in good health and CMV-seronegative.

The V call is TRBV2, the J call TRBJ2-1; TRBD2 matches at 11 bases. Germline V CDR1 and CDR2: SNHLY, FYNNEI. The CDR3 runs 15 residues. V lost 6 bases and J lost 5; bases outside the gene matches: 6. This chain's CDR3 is CASRVAGGSHNEQFF. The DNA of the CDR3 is TGTGCCAGCAGAGTAGCGGGAGGGAGCCACAATGAGCAGTTCTTC.

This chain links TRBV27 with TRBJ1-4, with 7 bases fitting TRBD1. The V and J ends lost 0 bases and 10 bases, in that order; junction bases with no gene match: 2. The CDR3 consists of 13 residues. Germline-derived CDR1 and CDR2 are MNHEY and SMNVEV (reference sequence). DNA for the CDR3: TGTGCCAGCAGTTTATCGACAGGGCGAAAACTGTTTTTT. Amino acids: CASSLSTGRKLFF. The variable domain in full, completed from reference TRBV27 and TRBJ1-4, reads EAQVTQNPRYLITVTGKKLTVTCSQNMNHEYMSWYRQDPGLGLRQIYYSMNVEVTDKGDVPEGYKVSRKEKRNFPLILESPSPNQTSLYFCASSLSTGRKLFFGSGTQLSVL.